The clone carrying this T cell receptor (beta chain) was picked up many times. No antigen is known for it. These data are taken from a study of response to subunit inactivated influenza vaccine. Notes on the study in general: Authors suggested each seasonal influenza vaccination recruits few new T cells.

The J segment lost 3 bases and the V segment lost 5 bases, leaving 2 bases of the junction unmatched. This CDR3 has 13 amino acids. CDR1 LGHDT and CDR2 YNNKEL come from the germline V gene (reference sequence). TCRdb passed the RT-PCR reads through MiXCR, listing each CDR3 protein once. This sample has around 530,000 distinct CDR3 sequences, with approximately 12% found just once. This TCR was sampled from a man in his forties or fifties who received an inactivated influenza vaccine. The chain is built from TRBV3-1 and TRBJ2-7; TRBD2 aligns across 9 bases. The input for sequencing was PBMCs from blood, taken on the day of vaccination. The CDR3 loop reads CASSALAGYEQYF. The CDR3 DNA reads TGTGCCAGCAGCGCACTAGCGGGCTACGAGCAGTACTTC.